This T cell receptor beta chain was identified in a study of T cell repertoires in cytomegalovirus infection. The overall study: Based on public TCR beta signatures, there were indications of CMV infection and of a matching HLA type.

Using its own MiXCR run on the reads, TCRdb lists one record per CDR3 protein. Of some 700,000 distinct CDR3 sequences in the sample, 35% to 45% were seen once. Trimming removed 0 bases at V and 5 bases at J, with 8 bases between. Germline-derived CDR1 and CDR2 are ENHRY and SYGVKD. CDR3 length: 14 amino acids. Regarding this clonotype: Its target is unknown.

General study results and limits: Identification of carriers of CMV plus the relevant HLA was performed using cumulative public TCR beta family frequency.

This chain connects TRBV10-3 to TRBJ1-5; D is uncertain. The sequencing input was PBMCs. The clonotype originates from a human donor in good health (CMV status not recorded). Some clones in this sample may be carry-over from other donors' samples. CDR3 residues: CAISESEGHQPQHF. In nucleotides, the CDR3 is TGTGCCATCAGTGAGTCAGAGGGCCATCAGCCCCAGCATTTT.